Below, 8 T cell receptor beta chains from the same sample are listed, as sequenced in a study of CD8+CD57+ T cells in acquired aplastic anemia. CDR3 and TCR beta VDJ profiling relied on genomic DNA as the template. A single record per CDR3 protein comes from TCRdb applying MiXCR to the reads. The table has 150,000 to 200,000 distinct CDR3 sequences, around half seen once. Patients picked for sequencing had shown CD8+CD57+ cell expansion detected by flow cytometry. Sequences were obtained from sorted CD4+, CD8+, or CD8+CD57+ T cells (not recorded which) from PBMCs. Receptors originate from a human donor with aplastic anemia.

This clonotype was counted ten times or more. V and J are TRBV2 and TRBJ2-1, with 8 bases aligning to TRBD2. Germline values: CDR1 SNHLY, CDR2 FYNNEI. This CDR3 has 13 amino acids. V trimming: 6 bases; J trimming: 6 bases; junction bases outside the gene matches: 4. Here the CDR3 reads CASRAGTSNEQFF. The CDR3 region has the DNA TGTGCCAGCAGGGCCGGGACTAGCAATGAGCAGTTCTTC.

CDR3 sequence reads: CSVEDRSLGASFF. For the CDR3, the DNA is TGCAGCGTTGAAGATCGTTCGCTTGGGGCATCTTTCTTT. The chain couples TRBV29-1 to TRBJ1-1, with a possible D match to TRBD1 (5 bases). CDR3 length: 13 residues. CDR1 and CDR2 (germline): SQVTM, ANQGSEA. The V gene lost 0 bases and the J gene lost 12 bases, with 17 bases spanning the gap.

Ten or more counts support this clonotype. This sequence joins TRBV11-1 and TRBJ2-5, with D uncertain. Germline assignment: CDR1 SGHAT and CDR2 FQDESV (reference sequence). The V end was cut by 5 bases, the J end by 5 bases, with 18 bases between. The CDR3 is 15 amino acids. Here the CDR3 DNA reads TGTGCCAGCAGCCGATCGGGTCCTATCGGGGAGACCCAGTACTTC. This codes for CASSRSGPIGETQYF.

A remark on this clonotype: This may be a read error: a much more frequent sequence differs by one nucleotide. The chain recombines TRBV6-2 or TRBV6-3 with TRBJ2-7; unclear D gene. Germline CDR1 MNHEY, CDR2 SVGEGT. The CDR3 has 16 residues. For the CDR3, the DNA is TGTGCCGGCAGCCCCACCCTCCCCGGTATCTCCTACGAGCAGTACTTC. It is translated as CAGSPTLPGISYEQYF.

The rearrangement uses TRBV2 and TRBJ2-1; D may correspond to TRBD1 or TRBD2 (6 bases each). Germline lookup yields CDR1 SNHLY and CDR2 FYNNEI. Trimming stripped 3 bases from V and 6 bases from J, with 15 bases between. This CDR3 comprises 15 residues. The CDR3 spells CASSDFGGVGNEQFF. DNA for the CDR3: TGTGCCAGCAGTGATTTCGGGGGCGTAGGCAATGAGCAGTTCTTC.

The chain is built from TRBV25-1 and TRBJ2-3, with 11 bases that match TRBD2. CDR1 and CDR2 (germline): MGHDK, SYGVNS. V shed 7 bases and J 11 bases; nucleotides not matched to a gene: 14. The CDR3 consists of 15 residues. The DNA for the CDR3 is TGTGCCAGCACCTCAAGACTAGCGGGGAACAATGAGCAGTATTTT. Amino acid sequence: CASTSRLAGNNEQYF.

Turning to this clonotype: A much larger clone differs by one base, so this may be a read error. The CDR3 DNA is TGTGCCAGCAGCCCTAACGCGGGGGCGAGCACTGAAGCTTCCTTT. Protein sequence: CASSPNAGASTEASF. This sequence joins TRBV2 and TRBJ1-1, with D perhaps matching TRBD1 (6 bases). Germline CDR1 is SNHLY and CDR2 is FYNNEI. The CDR3 covers 15 residues.

The gene calls are TRBV6-2 or TRBV6-3 and TRBJ2-1, with D possibly TRBD2 on 6 matching bases. The CDR3 has 13 residues. The V gene's germline CDR1 is MNHEY and CDR2 SVGEGT. Trimming cost V 5 bases and J 9 bases, with 14 bases left between them. CDR3 bases: TGTGCCAGCAGTCCATTAGGGAGGCGTGAGCAGTTCTTC. Protein: CASSPLGRREQFF.